This T cell receptor (beta chain) originates from a study of vaccination and CD4 T cells after COVID-19. Study in general: Post-COVID draws followed diagnosis by a median roughly 99 days (range 35 to 161).

As for treatment: roughly ten-day PBMC culture with coronavirus spike peptide pools or control peptides (ViraFEST assay). Unexposed donor CD4+ T cells predated the COVID-19 pandemic, collected 2011-2018. Following expansion of antigen-specific T cells with peptide pools, ViraFEST then sequenced TCRs. The cultures had half their medium swapped for fresh IL-2 medium on days 3 and 7. For this clonotype: Its antigen is undetermined.

The CDR3 has 17 amino acids. The J segment lost 2 bases and the V segment lost 4 bases, leaving 8 bases of the junction unmatched. Germline V gene data show CDR1 as MNHNS and CDR2 as SASEGT. Sequencing of the DNA from cultured CD4+ T cells was carried out with the Oncomine TCR Beta short-read assay. TCRdb re-derived calls from the PCR reads in MiXCR, one entry per CDR3 protein. The sample lists about 7,500 distinct CDR3 sequences, under 65% seen once, with approximately 32% in the top ten. The material sequenced was CD4+ T cells from blood, cultured in vitro. The chain recombines TRBV6-1 with TRBJ1-5, with TRBD1 identical over 10 bases. This TCR derives from a human donor in good health. CDR3 residues: CASSALDRGFGNQPQHF. The CDR3 nucleotides read TGTGCCAGCAGTGCGCTGGACAGGGGGTTTGGCAATCAGCCCCAGCATTTT.